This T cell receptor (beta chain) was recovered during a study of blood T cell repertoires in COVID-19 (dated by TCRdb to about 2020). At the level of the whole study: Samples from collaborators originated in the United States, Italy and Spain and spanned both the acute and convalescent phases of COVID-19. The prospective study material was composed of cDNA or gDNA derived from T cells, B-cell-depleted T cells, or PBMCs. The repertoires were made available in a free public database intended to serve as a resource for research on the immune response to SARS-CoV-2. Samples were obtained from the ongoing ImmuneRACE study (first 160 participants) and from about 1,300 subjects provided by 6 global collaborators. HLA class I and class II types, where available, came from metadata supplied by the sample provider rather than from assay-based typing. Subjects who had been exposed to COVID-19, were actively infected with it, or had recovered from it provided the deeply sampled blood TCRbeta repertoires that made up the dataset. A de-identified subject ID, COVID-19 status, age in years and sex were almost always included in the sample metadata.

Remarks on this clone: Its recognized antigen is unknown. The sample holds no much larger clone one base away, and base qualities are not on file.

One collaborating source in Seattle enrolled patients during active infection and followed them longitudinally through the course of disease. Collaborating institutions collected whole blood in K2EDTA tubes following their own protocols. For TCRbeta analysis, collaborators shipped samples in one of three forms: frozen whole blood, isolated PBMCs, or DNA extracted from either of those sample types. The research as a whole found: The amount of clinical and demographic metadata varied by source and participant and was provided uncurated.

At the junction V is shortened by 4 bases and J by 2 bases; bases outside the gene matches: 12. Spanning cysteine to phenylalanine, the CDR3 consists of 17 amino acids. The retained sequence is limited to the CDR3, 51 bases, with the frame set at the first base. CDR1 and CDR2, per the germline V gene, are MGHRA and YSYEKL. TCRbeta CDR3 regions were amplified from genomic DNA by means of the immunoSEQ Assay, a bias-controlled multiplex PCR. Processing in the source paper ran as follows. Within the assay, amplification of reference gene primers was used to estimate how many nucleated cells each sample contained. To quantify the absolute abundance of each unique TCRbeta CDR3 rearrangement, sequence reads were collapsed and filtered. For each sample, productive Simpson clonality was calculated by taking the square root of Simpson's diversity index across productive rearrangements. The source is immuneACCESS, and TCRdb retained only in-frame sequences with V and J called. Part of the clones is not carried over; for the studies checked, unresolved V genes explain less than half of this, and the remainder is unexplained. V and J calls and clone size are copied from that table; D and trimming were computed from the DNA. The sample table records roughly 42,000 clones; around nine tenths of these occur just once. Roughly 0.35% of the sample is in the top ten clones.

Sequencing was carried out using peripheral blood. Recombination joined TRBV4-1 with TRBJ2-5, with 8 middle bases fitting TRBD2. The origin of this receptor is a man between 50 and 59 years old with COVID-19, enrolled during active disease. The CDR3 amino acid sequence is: CASSLTIAGNWQETQYF. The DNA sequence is TGCGCCAGCAGCCTTACTATAGCGGGAAACTGGCAAGAGACCCAGTACTTC.